The 24 T cell receptor beta chains reported below all come from one sample, sequenced in a study of siplizumab effects on memory and regulatory T cells. Sequencing was performed with immunoSEQ multiplex PCR; in TCRdb, only in-frame clones are kept and a portion is missing. The table shows 70,000 or so clones, with about 87% occurring only once. The sequenced material came from Tregs sorted from blood. These receptors all stem from a human donor in good health.

The chain links TRBV29-1 to TRBJ1-3, with unresolved D. Germline V gene data show CDR1 as SQVTM and CDR2 as ANQGSEA. Between the trimmed V and J ends, which lost 0 bases and 4 bases, there was a span of 1 base. The length of the CDR3 is 11 residues. The CDR3 is CSVEEGNTIYF. CDR3 nucleotides: TGCAGCGTTGAAGAAGGAAACACCATATATTTT.

In this sample, this clone turned up once. The gene calls are TRBV5-8 and TRBJ1-2; TRBD1 agrees at 7 bases. CDR1 and CDR2 from the germline V gene are SGHTS and YDEGEE. V lost 0 bases to trimming and J lost 2 bases; unmatched junction nucleotides: 16. CDR3 length equals 19 residues. The CDR3 sequence: CASSLVYRDSVLRNYGYTF. The CDR3 nucleotides read TGTGCCAGCAGCTTGGTTTACCGGGACAGCGTACTTAGAAACTATGGCTACACCTTC.

The count of this clone is one. This chain connects TRBV30 to TRBJ2-7; tentative D call: TRBD2 (5 bases). Looked up from germline, CDR1 is GTSNPN and CDR2 is SVGIG (reference sequence). Trimming removed 4 bases from V and 5 bases from J, with 18 bases in between. The CDR3 is 14 residues long. The CDR3 nucleotides are TGTGCCTGGACCTCACTAGTTTCCGGGGACGAGCAGTACTTC. The encoded protein is CAWTSLVSGDEQYF.

The chain joins TRBV10-3 to TRBJ1-2; D unresolved. There are 13 residues in the CDR3. Trimming took off 3 bases at V and 3 bases at J, with 8 bases between the two ends. Germline values: CDR1 ENHRY, CDR2 SYGVKD. The CDR3 nucleotides read TGTGCCATCAGTGACGACGGCTACTATGGCTACACCTTC. It codes for CAISDDGYYGYTF.

J is TRBJ1-4 and V is TRBV7-9; no firm D call. This CDR3 comprises 15 residues. With 1 base removed from V and 6 bases from J, the gap between germline ends came to 12 bases. Germline-derived CDR1 and CDR2 are SEHNR and FQNEAQ (reference sequence). CDR3 nucleotide sequence: TGTGCCAGCAGCTTAGAAGACGCCCCAGATGAAAAACTGTTTTTT. This encodes CASSLEDAPDEKLFF.

This chain uses TRBV10-3 with TRBJ2-3, with TRBD2 as a possible D gene (7 bases). V was trimmed by 6 bases and J by 3 bases, leaving 22 bases between them. The CDR3 loop spans 17 amino acids. CDR1 and CDR2 (germline): ENHRY, SYGVKD. The CDR3 reads CAISKPGGGSRTDTQYF. The CDR3 DNA reads as TGTGCCATCAGCAAACCGGGGGGCGGGAGTAGAACAGATACGCAGTATTTT.

This chain joins TRBV18 and TRBJ1-4; 7 bases fit TRBD1. The CDR3 sequence is 13 residues long. Germline lookup yields CDR1 KGHSH and CDR2 LQKENI. The trim removed 4 bases at V and 7 bases at J, leaving 3 bases unmatched. The CDR3 protein is CASSQGTAEKLFF. The CDR3 bases are TGTGCCAGCTCACAGGGGACAGCTGAAAAACTGTTTTTT.

By sample fraction, this clone is medium-sized. The CDR3 nucleotides read TGCGCCAGCAGCTTGGTTAGCCTCTCCTACGAGCAGTACTTC. It specifies CASSLVSLSYEQYF. The chain combines TRBV5-1 with TRBJ2-7; no clear D. Looked up from germline, CDR1 is SGHRS and CDR2 is YFSETQ. CDR3 size: 14 residues. With 0 bases removed from V and 0 bases from J, the gap between germline ends came to 7 bases.

The chain uses TRBV11-3 and TRBJ2-3; no clear D gene. Germline lookup yields CDR1 SGHNT and CDR2 YENEEA. CDR3 length: 17 residues. The V and J ends lost 1 base and 1 base respectively, with 15 bases between them. The CDR3 DNA follows: TGTGCCAGCAGCTTAGGTTATACCTCCCGGGGCACAGATACGCAGTATTTT. It encodes CASSLGYTSRGTDTQYF.

V gene TRBV19 combines with J gene TRBJ2-5, with 9 bases that match TRBD1. With V trimmed by 5 bases and J by 4 bases, 5 bases remained unmatched. Germline-derived CDR1 and CDR2 are LNHDA and SQIVND (reference sequence). The CDR3 runs 14 residues. CDR3 sequence: CASSWTGVGETQYF. DNA of the CDR3: TGTGCCAGTAGTTGGACAGGGGTGGGAGAGACCCAGTACTTC.

This chain joins TRBV19 and TRBJ1-3; 7 bases align to TRBD1. Trimming cost V 4 bases and J 6 bases; bases outside gene matches: 12. The CDR3 covers 16 residues. CDR1 and CDR2 (germline): LNHDA, SQIVND (reference sequence). CDR3 bases: TGTGCCAGTAGTACCAACCAGGGACAGCTATCAAACACCATATATTTT. Encoded protein: CASSTNQGQLSNTIYF.

This clone was observed a single time. The chain is built from TRBV5-6 and TRBJ2-1; 9 bases map to TRBD2. The CDR3 runs 14 residues. Germline CDR1 SGHDT, CDR2 YYEEEE. After removal of 4 bases from V and 8 bases from J, the junction contained 7 bases not matched to a gene. The CDR3 coding sequence is TGTGCCAGCAGCGTTAGCGGGAGTAAGGATGAGCAGTTCTTC. It is translated as CASSVSGSKDEQFF.

The chain has TRBV14 and TRBJ1-3; possible D gene TRBD1, 6 bases. CDR1 SGHDN and CDR2 FVKESK come from the germline V gene. V lost 4 bases to trimming and J lost 0 bases, with 13 bases between them. This CDR3 comprises 16 residues. The chain's CDR3 is CASSLGQMSSGNTIYF. The CDR3 region has the DNA TGTGCCAGCAGCCTTGGACAGATGAGCTCTGGAAACACCATATATTTT.

V gene TRBV30 combines with J gene TRBJ2-1; 11 nucleotides align to TRBD2. The CDR3 is 17 amino acids. Germline CDR1 is GTSNPN and CDR2 is SVGIG (reference sequence). V lost 2 bases and J lost 7; bases outside the gene matches: 13. CDR3 bases: TGTGCCTGGAGTTCCCTGGCTAGCGGGAGGTGGTCTAATGAGCAGTTCTTC. Protein: CAWSSLASGRWSNEQFF.

The chain couples TRBV28 to TRBJ1-4, with D possibly TRBD1 on 5 matching bases. Trimming shortened V by 6 bases and J by 7 bases, and 18 bases separated the two germline ends. The germline gives CDR1 MDHEN, CDR2 SYDVKM. The CDR3 has 15 residues. CDR3 amino acids: CASSSHQGGGEKLFF. For the CDR3, the DNA is TGTGCCAGCAGCAGTCACCAGGGAGGAGGTGAAAAACTGTTTTTT.

The chain has TRBV2 and TRBJ1-2, with D possibly being TRBD1 (6 bases). Trimming stripped 6 bases from V and 7 bases from J, with 18 bases between. This CDR3 is built from 14 residues. Germline CDR1 and CDR2: SNHLY and FYNNEI. The CDR3 DNA follows: TGTGCCAGCAGCCCTCTTGGCGGGGGCGCTGGCTACACCTTC. This gives the protein CASSPLGGGAGYTF.

This clone was counted a single time. The rearrangement joins TRBV15 to TRBJ2-6, with no clear D. The ends were cut back, 1 base at V and 0 bases at J, with 13 bases in the middle. CDR1 and CDR2 (germline): LNHNV, YYDKDF (reference sequence). The CDR3 extends over 18 amino acids. The DNA for the CDR3 is TGTGCCACCAGCAGAGTAGGCACAGCAAGCTCTGGGGCCAACGTCCTGACTTTC. Translating it yields CATSRVGTASSGANVLTF.

This clone was seen just once. The rearrangement joins TRBV14 to TRBJ2-1, with D possibly being TRBD1 (6 bases). Trimming removed 0 bases at V and 4 bases at J, with 16 bases between. CDR3 length equals 17 residues. The germline gives CDR1 SGHDN, CDR2 FVKESK. The CDR3 spells CASSQDTGWGFYNEQFF. CDR3 DNA sequence: TGTGCCAGCAGCCAAGATACAGGGTGGGGATTTTACAATGAGCAGTTCTTC.

The chain combines TRBV5-1 with TRBJ1-2, with D possibly TRBD1 on 6 matching bases. Germline lookup yields CDR1 SGHRS and CDR2 YFSETQ. This CDR3 spans 14 amino acids. V gave up 0 bases and J gave up 4 bases, with 10 bases separating them. The chain's CDR3 is CASSLDGGAYGYTF. The DNA for the CDR3 is TGCGCCAGCAGCTTGGATGGGGGCGCCTATGGCTACACCTTC.

For the CDR3, the DNA is TGCGCCAGCAGCTTGGCTGACATCGAGGATGAGCAGTTCTTC. Amino acid sequence: CASSLADIEDEQFF. The chain is built from TRBV5-1 and TRBJ2-1; D is ambiguous. Germline lookup yields CDR1 SGHRS and CDR2 YFSETQ. The V and J ends lost 0 bases and 8 bases respectively, with 12 bases between them. The CDR3 loop spans 14 amino acids.

The CDR3 bases are TGTGCCAGCCGCAGCCATGGGGCTGGTGACAATGAGCAGTTCTTC. It yields the protein CASRSHGAGDNEQFF. The chain has TRBV27 and TRBJ2-1; perhaps TRBD1 as D (5 bases). The germline CDR1 and CDR2 sequences are MNHEY and SMNVEV (reference sequence). With 8 bases removed from V and 5 bases from J, the gap between germline ends came to 19 bases. The length of the CDR3 is 15 residues.

The DNA of the CDR3 is TGTGCCAGCAGTGGACCACAGGGAGCGCCCCAGCATTTT. It is translated as CASSGPQGAPQHF. This chain links TRBV6-1 with TRBJ1-5; maybe TRBD1 (6 bases). The CDR3 consists of 13 residues. V was pared by 4 bases and J by 9 bases, with 13 bases between. CDR1 is MNHNS and CDR2 is SASEGT in the germline V gene.

This clone was detected once. This sequence joins TRBV5-8 and TRBJ1-5; TRBD1 is a possible D gene (5 bases). V lost 0 bases to trimming and J lost 9 bases, with 13 bases between them. Germline assignment: CDR1 SGHTS and CDR2 YDEGEE. This CDR3 is built from 14 residues. CDR3 DNA sequence: TGTGCCAGCAGCTTGGACAGGCGTCGGTCGCCCCAGCATTTT. This encodes CASSLDRRRSPQHF. Together with reference TRBV5-8 and TRBJ1-5, the CDR3 gives the full variable domain: EAGVTQSPTHLIKTRGQQATLRCSPISGHTSVYWYQQALGLGLQFLLWYDEGEERNRGNFPPRFSGRQFPNYSSELNVNALELEDSALYLCASSLDRRRSPQHFGDGTRLSIL.

This chain joins TRBV7-8 and TRBJ2-2; D not certain. Trimming stripped 1 base from V and 7 bases from J, with 4 bases between. The CDR3 sequence is 12 residues long. Germline V gene lookup returns CDR1 SGHVS and CDR2 FQNEAQ. The CDR3 loop is CASSLGVGELFF. In nucleotides, the CDR3 is TGTGCCAGCAGCTTAGGGGTCGGGGAGCTGTTTTTT.